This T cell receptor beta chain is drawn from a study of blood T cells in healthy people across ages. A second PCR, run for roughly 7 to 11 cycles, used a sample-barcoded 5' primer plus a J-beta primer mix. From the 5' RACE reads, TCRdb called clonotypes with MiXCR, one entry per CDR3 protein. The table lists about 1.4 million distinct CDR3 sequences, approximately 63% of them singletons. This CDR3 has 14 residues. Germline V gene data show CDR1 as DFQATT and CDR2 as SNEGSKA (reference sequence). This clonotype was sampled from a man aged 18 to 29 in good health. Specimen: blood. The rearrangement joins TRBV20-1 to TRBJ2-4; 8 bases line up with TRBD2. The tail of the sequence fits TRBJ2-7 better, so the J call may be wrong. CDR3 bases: TGCAGTGCTCGGGGGGGGCGGGAGTGGCACGAGCAGTACTTC. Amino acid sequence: CSARGGREWHEQYF.